This TCR beta chain was sequenced during a study of cytomegalovirus exposure and HLA in healthy donors. Assay used: immunoSEQ multiplex PCR; TCRdb lists only in-frame clones, some missing. The sample lists 130,000 or so clones, approximately 90% occurring once. Trimming stripped 6 bases from V and 3 bases from J, with 12 bases between. Germline V gene sequence: CDR1 SQVTM, CDR2 ANQGSEA. The CDR3 contains 12 residues. The clonotype comes from a young woman in good health and CMV-seronegative. The chain joins TRBV29-1 to TRBJ2-7, with D unclear. The specimen sequenced was PBMCs. CDR3 protein: CSVLQSRYEQYF. CDR3 sequence (DNA): TGCAGCGTATTACAGAGTCGCTACGAGCAGTACTTC.